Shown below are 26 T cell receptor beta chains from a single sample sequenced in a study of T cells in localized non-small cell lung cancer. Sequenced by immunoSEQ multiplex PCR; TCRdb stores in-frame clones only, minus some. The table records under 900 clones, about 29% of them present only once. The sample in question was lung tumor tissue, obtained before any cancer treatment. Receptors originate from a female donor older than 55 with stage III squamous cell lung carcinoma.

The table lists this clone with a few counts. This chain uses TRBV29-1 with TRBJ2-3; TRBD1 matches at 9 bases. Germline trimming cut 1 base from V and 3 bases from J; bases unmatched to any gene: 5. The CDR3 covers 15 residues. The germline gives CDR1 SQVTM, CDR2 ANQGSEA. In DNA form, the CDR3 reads TGCAGCGTTGAAGGAGGGACAGGGATTACAGATACGCAGTATTTT. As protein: CSVEGGTGITDTQYF.

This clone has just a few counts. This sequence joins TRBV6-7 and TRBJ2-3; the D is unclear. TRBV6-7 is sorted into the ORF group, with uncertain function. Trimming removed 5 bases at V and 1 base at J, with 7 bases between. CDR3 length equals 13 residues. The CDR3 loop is CASSRDGTDTQYF. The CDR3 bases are TGTGCCAGCAGTCGAGACGGCACAGATACGCAGTATTTT.

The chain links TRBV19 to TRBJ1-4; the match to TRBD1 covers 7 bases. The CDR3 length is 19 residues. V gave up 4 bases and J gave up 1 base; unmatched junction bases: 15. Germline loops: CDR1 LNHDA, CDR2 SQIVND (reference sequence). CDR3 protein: CASSRGGFSLEGTNEKLFF. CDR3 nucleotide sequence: TGTGCCAGTAGTAGAGGGGGCTTTAGCTTGGAGGGAACTAATGAAAAACTGTTTTTT.

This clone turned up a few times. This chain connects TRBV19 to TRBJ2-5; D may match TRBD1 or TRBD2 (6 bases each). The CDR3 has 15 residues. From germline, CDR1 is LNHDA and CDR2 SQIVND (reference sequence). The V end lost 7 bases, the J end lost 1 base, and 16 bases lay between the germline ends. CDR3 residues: CASNPLGGFQETQYF. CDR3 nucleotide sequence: TGTGCCAGTAACCCCCTGGGGGGCTTCCAAGAGACCCAGTACTTC.

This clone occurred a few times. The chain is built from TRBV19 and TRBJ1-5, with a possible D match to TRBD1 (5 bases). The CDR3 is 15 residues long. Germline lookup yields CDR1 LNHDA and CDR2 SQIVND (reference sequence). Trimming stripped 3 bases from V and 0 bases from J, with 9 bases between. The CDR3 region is CASSMGLISNQPQHF. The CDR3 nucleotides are TGTGCCAGTAGTATGGGACTTATTAGCAATCAGCCCCAGCATTTT. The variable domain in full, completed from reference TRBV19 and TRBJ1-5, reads DGGITQSPKYLFRKEGQNVTLSCEQNLNHDAMYWYRQDPGQGLRLIYYSQIVNDFQKGDIAEGYSVSREKKESFPLTVTSAQKNPTAFYLCASSMGLISNQPQHFGDGTRLSIL.

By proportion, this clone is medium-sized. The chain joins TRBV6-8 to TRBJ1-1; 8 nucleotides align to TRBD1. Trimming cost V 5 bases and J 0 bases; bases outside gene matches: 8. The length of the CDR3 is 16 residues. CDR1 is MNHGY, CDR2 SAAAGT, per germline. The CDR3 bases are TGTGCCAGCAGTGACCGACAGGGGAGGATGAACACTGAAGCTTTCTTT. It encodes CASSDRQGRMNTEAFF.

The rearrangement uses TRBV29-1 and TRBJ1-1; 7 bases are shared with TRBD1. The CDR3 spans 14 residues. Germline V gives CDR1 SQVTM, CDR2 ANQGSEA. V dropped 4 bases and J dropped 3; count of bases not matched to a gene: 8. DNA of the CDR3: TGCAGCGTTGCTAGGGGGCCGGAGGACACTGAAGCTTTCTTT. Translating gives CSVARGPEDTEAFF.

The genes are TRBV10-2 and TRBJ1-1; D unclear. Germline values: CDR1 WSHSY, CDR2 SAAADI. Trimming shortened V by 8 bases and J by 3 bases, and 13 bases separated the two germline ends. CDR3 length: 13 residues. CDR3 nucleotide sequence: TGCGCCAGCGGGATGGGTTATGACACTGAAGCTTTCTTT. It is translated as CASGMGYDTEAFF.

The CDR3 DNA follows: TGTGCCAGCTCACCGGGGGCAGGGCAGCCCCAGCATTTT. It translates to CASSPGAGQPQHF. The rearrangement links TRBV18 to TRBJ1-5, with D maybe TRBD1 (6 bases). CDR3 length: 13 residues. The germline CDR1 and CDR2 sequences are KGHSH and LQKENI. V gave up 3 bases and J gave up 7 bases, with 10 bases separating them.

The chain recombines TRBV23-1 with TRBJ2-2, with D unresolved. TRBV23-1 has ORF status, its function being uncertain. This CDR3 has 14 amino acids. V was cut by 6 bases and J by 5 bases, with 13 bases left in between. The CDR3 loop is CASRRVVQTGELFF. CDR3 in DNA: TGCGCCAGCAGACGGGTAGTTCAAACCGGGGAGCTGTTTTTT.

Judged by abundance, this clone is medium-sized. The CDR3 sequence is CASIINQPQHF. The CDR3 bases are TGTGCCAGCATAATTAATCAGCCCCAGCATTTT. The chain employs TRBV6-4 and TRBJ1-5, with D uncertain. V lost 7 bases and J 4 bases, leaving 5 bases between the germline ends. Germline V gene lookup returns CDR1 MRHNA and CDR2 SNTAGT. The CDR3 covers 11 residues.

The CDR3, as DNA: TGTGCCAGCAGCTTTACAGGCTCTGTAACTCAAGAGACCCAGTACTTC. Its translation: CASSFTGSVTQETQYF. The V and J genes are TRBV11-3 and TRBJ2-5; the D gene is possibly TRBD1 (5 bases). V dropped 3 bases and J dropped 2 bases, with 16 bases sitting between them. Germline loops: CDR1 SGHNT, CDR2 YENEEA. This CDR3 is 16 amino acids long. The full variable domain, with the rest looked up from reference TRBV11-3 and TRBJ2-5, is EAGVVQSPRYKIIEKKQPVAFWCNPISGHNTLYWYLQNLGQGPELLIRYENEEAVDDSQLPKDRFSAERLKGVDSTLKIQPAELGDSAVYLCASSFTGSVTQETQYFGPGTRLLVL.

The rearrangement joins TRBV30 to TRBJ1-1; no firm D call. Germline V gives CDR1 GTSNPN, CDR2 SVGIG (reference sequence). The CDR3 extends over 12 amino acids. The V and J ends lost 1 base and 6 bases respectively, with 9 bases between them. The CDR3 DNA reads TGTGCCTGGAGTGGAGGGTTGGCTGAAGCTTTCTTT. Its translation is CAWSGGLAEAFF.

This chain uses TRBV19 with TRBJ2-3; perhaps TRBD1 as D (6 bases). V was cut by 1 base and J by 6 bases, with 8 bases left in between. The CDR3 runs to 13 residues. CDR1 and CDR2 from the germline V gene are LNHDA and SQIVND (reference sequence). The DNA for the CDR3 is TGTGCCAGTAGTATAGCCCAGGGGGATACGCAGTATTTT. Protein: CASSIAQGDTQYF.

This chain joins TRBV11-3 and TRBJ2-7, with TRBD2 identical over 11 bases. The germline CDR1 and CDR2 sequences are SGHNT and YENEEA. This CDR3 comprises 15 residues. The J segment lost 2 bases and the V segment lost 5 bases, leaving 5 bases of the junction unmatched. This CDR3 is CASSQLAGVTYEQYF. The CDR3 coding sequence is TGTGCCAGCAGCCAACTAGCGGGGGTTACCTACGAGCAGTACTTC.

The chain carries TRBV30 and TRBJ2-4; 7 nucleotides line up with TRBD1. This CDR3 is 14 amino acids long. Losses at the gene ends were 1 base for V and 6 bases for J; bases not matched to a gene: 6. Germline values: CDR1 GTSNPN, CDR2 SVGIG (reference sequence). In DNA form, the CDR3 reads TGTGCCTGGAGTGCAACAGGGGTAAGAAACATTCAGTACTTC. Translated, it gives CAWSATGVRNIQYF.

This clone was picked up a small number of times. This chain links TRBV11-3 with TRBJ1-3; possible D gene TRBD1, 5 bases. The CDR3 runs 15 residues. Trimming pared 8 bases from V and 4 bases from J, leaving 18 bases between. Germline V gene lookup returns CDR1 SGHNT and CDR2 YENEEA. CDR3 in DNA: TGTGCCAGCCCCCTCGGAGGGGAGACCGGAAACACCATATATTTT. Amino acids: CASPLGGETGNTIYF.

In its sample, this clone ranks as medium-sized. In DNA, the CDR3 is TGTGCCAGCAGCAAGGGACAGGGAGGGTCTGGGGCCAACGTCCTGACTTTC. This encodes CASSKGQGGSGANVLTF. This chain joins TRBV9 and TRBJ2-6; TRBD1 matches 9 bases. V lost 4 bases and J lost 1; bases outside the gene matches: 6. CDR3 length: 17 amino acids. CDR1 and CDR2 from the germline V gene are SGDLS and YYNGEE. The full variable domain, completed using reference TRBV9 and TRBJ2-6, is DSGVTQTPKHLITATGQRVTLRCSPRSGDLSVYWYQQSLDQGLQFLIQYYNGEERAKGNILERFSAQQFPDLHSELNLSSLELGDSALYFCASSKGQGGSGANVLTFGAGSRLTVL.

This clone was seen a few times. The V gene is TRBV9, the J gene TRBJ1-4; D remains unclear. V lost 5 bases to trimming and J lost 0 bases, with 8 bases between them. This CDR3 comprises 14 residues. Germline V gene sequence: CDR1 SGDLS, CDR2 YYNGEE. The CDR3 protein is CASRTYSTNEKLFF. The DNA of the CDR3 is TGTGCCAGCAGAACTTATTCAACTAATGAAAAACTGTTTTTT.

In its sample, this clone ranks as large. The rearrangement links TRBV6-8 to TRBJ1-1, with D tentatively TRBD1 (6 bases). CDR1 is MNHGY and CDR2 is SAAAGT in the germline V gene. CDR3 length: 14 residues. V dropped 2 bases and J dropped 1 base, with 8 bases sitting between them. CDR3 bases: TGTGCCAGCAGTTACGGACAGAGGAACACTGAAGCTTTCTTT. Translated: CASSYGQRNTEAFF.

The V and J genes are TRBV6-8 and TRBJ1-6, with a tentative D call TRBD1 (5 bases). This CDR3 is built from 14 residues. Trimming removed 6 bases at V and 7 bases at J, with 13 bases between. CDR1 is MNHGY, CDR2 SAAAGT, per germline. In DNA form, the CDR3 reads TGTGCCAGCAGCCAGGGTAGTGGAAATTCACCCCTCCACTTT. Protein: CASSQGSGNSPLHF.

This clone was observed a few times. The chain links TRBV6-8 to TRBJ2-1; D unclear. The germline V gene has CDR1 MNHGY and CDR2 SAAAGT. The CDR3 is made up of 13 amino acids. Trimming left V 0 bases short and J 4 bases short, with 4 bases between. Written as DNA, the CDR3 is TGTGCCAGCAGTTACTCGGAGTACAATGAGCAGTTCTTC. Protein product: CASSYSEYNEQFF.

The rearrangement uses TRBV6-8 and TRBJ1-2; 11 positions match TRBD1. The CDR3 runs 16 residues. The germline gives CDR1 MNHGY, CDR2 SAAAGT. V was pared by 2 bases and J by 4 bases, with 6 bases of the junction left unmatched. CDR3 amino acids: CASSYVRTGGSYGYTF. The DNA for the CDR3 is TGTGCCAGCAGTTACGTCCGGACAGGGGGCTCCTATGGCTACACCTTC.

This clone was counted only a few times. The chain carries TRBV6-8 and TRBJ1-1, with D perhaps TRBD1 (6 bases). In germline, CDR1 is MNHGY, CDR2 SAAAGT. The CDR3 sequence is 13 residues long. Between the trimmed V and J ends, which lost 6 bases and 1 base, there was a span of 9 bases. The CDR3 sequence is CASSATGNTEAFF. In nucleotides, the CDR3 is TGTGCCAGCAGCGCGACAGGGAACACTGAAGCTTTCTTT.

The CDR3 coding sequence is TGTGCCAGCAGTCCCCCCTACGGGAGAAGCACAGATACGCAGTATTTT. The encoded protein is CASSPPYGRSTDTQYF. The chain combines TRBV28 with TRBJ2-3; maybe TRBD2 (6 bases). Germline-derived CDR1 and CDR2 are MDHEN and SYDVKM. The CDR3 loop spans 16 amino acids. Trimming removed 5 bases from V and 0 bases from J, with 15 bases in between.

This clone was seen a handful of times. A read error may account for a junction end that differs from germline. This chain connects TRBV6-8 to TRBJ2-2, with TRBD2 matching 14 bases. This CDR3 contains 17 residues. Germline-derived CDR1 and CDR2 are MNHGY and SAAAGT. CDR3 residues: CAISRLAGGPNTGELFF. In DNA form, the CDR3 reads TGTGCCATCAGTCGACTAGCGGGAGGGCCGAACACCGGGGAGCTGTTTTTT.